This T cell receptor (beta chain) was obtained from a study of response to subunit inactivated influenza vaccine. Study conclusions and caveats: The authors put forward the suggestion that each seasonal influenza vaccination may bring in only a limited number of new T cells.

This clonotype came up a few times. The antigen is not known. V lost 4 bases, J lost 2 bases, and 8 bases lay in between. This CDR3 has 14 amino acids. Germline-derived CDR1 and CDR2 are KGHDR and SFDVKD. TCRdb processed the RT-PCR reads anew with MiXCR; each CDR3 protein has one entry. Of over 800,000 distinct CDR3 sequences listed, 21% are singletons. This material consisted of PBMCs from blood, taken about 5 days after vaccination. The receptor comes from a man aged 45 to 65 who received an inactivated influenza vaccine. V usage is TRBV24-1 and J usage is TRBJ1-3; D not certain. The CDR3, as DNA: TGTGCCACCAGTGAGCCCGGACCTGGAAACACCATATATTTT. It encodes CATSEPGPGNTIYF.